The T cell receptor (beta chain) described here comes from a study of shared clonotypes between healthy human individuals (dated by TCRdb to 2018 to 2020). For the study in its entirety: The cohort included a few men and a couple of women between 18 and 49 years of age. Per donor, three plates each were used for CD4 naive and CD4 memory, two for CD8 naive, and one for CD8 memory. Blood TCR repertoires of a handful of healthy adults were deeply sequenced to estimate repertoire size and the extent of clonotype sharing between individuals. To increase sequencing depth and limit assay-specific biases, TCR repertoire library preparation and sequencing were carried out by different laboratories using diverse techniques. Each donor's leukapheresis produced roughly between about 0.8 and 10 billion PBMCs. Study-level results and caveats: When four donors were compared, the shared fraction of clonotypes was around 4.6% for naive CD4, 3.5% to 4% for naive CD8, 2% to 2.5% for memory CD4, and about 0.36% for memory CD8. Compared with non-shared clonotypes, clonotypes shared by all four sorted-subset donors had higher generation probabilities. The genetic and exposure-history diversity represented was limited by the small number of donors. Even with the large sequencing depth, rarefaction of the sorted-subset datasets indicated that sequencing was incomplete. Pairwise subsampling indicated that sequencing depth was expected to affect the degree of clonotype sharing among donors. Naive subsets generally had larger estimated clonotype richness than memory subsets did. Sampling was restricted to blood, and TCR repertoires in tissue are likely to differ from TCR repertoires in blood.

A note on this clone: It has no known antigen specificity. No clone much larger than this one lies a single base away; base qualities are absent.

Using the deep immunoSEQ assay, TCR CDR3 regions were amplified from genomic DNA by multiplex PCR. Genomic DNA extracted from each cell subset was distributed evenly over all wells of several immunoSEQ 96-well plates, and each plate served as one replicate. For sorted subsets, roughly 190 ng of genomic DNA, equivalent to some 30,000 T cell genomes, went into each replicate PCR. Purified libraries were quantified with a Qubit 3.0 fluorometer, sized on a Bioanalyzer 2100, and re-quantified with the KAPA Library Quantification kit. Every immunoSEQ 96-well plate was sequenced on a separate single-read 150-cycle Illumina NextSeq 550 flow cell. Concerning the study's data processing: The immunoSEQ output contained only junctional sequences without quality scores, so filtering could not match that applied to full-length reads. To assign V/J genes and CDR3, sequences were annotated using PyIR, a Python wrapper for IgBLAST v1.9, with IMGT germline references. Reads with weak V/J assignments (E-value above 1e-6), missing CDR3, stop codons, out-of-frame junctions, or ambiguous translated residues were removed. V3J clonotypes were defined as sequences sharing an identical inferred V gene, J gene, and CDR3 amino acid sequence. Percentage overlap between repertoires was computed as shared unique clonotypes divided by the size of the smaller repertoire. Three approaches were used to assess repertoire richness: RTK rarefaction, the Chao1 estimator, and Recon v2.1 estimates of unobserved clonotypes. Generation probabilities for all TCRbeta clonotypes obtained by the gDNA method from several donors were computed using OLGA. Not all clones reach the TCRdb copy of this immuneACCESS table, which keeps in-frame sequences only. Checked studies attribute under half of the gap to unresolved V genes and leave the rest unexplained. D and trimming come from the DNA, and the V and J calls and clone size come from that table. The sample table shows around 1.5 million clones, and 98% are seen once. The ten largest clones represent roughly 0.45% of the sample.

The CDR3 covers 16 residues, taking in both the cysteine and the phenylalanine. Solely the CDR3 DNA is kept, with 48 bases framed from the first base. CDR1 and CDR2 (MNHEY, SMNVEV) derive from the germline V gene (reference sequence). The junction shows trimming of 1 base on V and 4 bases on J, plus 11 bases between the germline ends. Healthy HIV-negative adults with no recently reported acute infections or vaccinations were included as donors. Only Caucasian adults living in Nashville, Tennessee, USA were represented among the donors. CD4+ T cells were enriched by magnetic negative selection, after which naive cells were positively selected on CD45RA and the negative fraction was taken as the memory subset. Blood was collected by leukapheresis, and PBMCs were isolated by Ficoll-Histopaque density gradient centrifugation and then cryopreserved in liquid nitrogen vapor phase. Analytical flow cytometry was used to check the purity and quantity of every magnetically sorted T cell population. Each sorted fraction had its genomic DNA isolated and then quantified by UV absorbance on a Nanodrop 2000c.

Sequenced material: naive CD4+ T cells sorted from blood. The cell subset or site tag for this specimen amounts to: CD45RA+ positively selected. This sequence was found in a man between 25 and 39 years old in good health. This chain joins TRBV27 to TRBJ2-6; too little of a D gene remains to name it. The nucleotides read TGTGCCAGCAGTTTATTAGGCCGACCCGGGGCCAACGTCCTGACTTTC. It is translated as CASSLLGRPGANVLTF.